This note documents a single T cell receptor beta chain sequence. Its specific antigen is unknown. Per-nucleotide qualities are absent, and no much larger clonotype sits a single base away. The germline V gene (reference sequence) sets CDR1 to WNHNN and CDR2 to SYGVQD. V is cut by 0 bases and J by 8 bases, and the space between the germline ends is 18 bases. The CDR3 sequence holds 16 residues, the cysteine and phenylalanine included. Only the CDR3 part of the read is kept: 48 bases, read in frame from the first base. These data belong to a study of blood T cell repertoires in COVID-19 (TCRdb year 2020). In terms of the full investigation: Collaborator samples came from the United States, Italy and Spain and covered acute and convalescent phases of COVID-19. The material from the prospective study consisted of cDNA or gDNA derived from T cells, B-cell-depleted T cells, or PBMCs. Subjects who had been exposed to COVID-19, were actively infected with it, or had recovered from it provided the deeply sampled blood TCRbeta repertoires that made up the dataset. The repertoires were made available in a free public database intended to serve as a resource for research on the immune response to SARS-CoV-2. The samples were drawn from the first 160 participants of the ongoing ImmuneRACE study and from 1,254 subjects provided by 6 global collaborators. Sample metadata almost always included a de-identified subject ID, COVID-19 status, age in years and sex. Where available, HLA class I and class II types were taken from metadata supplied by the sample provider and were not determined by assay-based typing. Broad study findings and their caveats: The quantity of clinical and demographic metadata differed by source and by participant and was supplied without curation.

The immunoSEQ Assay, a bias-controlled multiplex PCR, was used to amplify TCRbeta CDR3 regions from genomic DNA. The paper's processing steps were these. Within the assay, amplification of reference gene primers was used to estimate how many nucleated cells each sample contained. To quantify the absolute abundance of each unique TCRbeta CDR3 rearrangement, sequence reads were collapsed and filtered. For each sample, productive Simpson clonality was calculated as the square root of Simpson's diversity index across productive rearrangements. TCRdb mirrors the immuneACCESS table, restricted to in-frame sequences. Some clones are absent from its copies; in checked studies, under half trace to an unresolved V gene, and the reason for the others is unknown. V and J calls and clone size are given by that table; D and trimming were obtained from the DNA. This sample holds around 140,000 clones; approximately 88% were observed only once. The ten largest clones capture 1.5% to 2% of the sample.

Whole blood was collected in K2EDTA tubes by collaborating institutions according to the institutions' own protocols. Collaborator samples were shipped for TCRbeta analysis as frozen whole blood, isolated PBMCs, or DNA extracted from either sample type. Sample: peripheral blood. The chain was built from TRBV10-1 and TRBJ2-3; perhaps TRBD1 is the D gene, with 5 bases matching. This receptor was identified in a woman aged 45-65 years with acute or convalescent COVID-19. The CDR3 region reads CASSESVGRSLGTQYF. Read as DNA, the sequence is TGCGCCAGCAGTGAGTCAGTGGGGCGGTCGTTGGGTACGCAGTATTTT.